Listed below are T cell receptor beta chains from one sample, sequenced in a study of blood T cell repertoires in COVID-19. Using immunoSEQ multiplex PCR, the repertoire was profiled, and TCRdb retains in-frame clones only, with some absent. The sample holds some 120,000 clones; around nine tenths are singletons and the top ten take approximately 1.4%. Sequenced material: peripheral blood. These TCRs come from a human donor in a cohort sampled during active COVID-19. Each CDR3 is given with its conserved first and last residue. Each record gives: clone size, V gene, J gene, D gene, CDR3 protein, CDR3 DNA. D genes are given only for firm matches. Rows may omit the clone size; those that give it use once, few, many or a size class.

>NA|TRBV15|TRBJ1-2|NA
CATSRDRGIKGLRGYTF
TGTGCCACCAGCAGAGATCGTGGTATTAAGGGGTTGCGTGGCTACACCTTC
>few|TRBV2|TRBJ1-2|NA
CASRDKTTDYGYTF
TGTGCCAGCAGGGACAAGACCACGGACTATGGCTACACCTTC
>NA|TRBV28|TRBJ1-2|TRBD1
CASSFQPFNSGQAPGGYTF
TGTGCCAGCAGTTTTCAACCCTTCAATTCCGGACAGGCCCCCGGGGGCTACACCTTC
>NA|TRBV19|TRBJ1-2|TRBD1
CASSTRDRTGYTF
TGTGCCAGTAGTACCCGGGACAGGACTGGCTACACCTTC
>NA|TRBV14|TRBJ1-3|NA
CASSHQTRTWDTIYF
TGTGCCAGCAGCCACCAGACACGAACCTGGGACACCATATATTTT
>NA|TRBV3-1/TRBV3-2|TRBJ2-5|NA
CASSQYEGVETQYF
TGTGCCAGCAGCCAATATGAAGGGGTCGAGACCCAGTACTTC
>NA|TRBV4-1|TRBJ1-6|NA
CASSPGRGKGGSPLHF
TGCGCCAGCAGCCCCGGGAGGGGTAAAGGTGGATCACCCCTCCACTTT
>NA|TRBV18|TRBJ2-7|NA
CASSLYSGYEQYF
TGTGCCAGCTCCCTCTACTCGGGCTACGAGCAGTACTTC
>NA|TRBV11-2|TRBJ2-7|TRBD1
CASSLLHGTGLVEQYF
TGTGCCAGCAGCCTACTGCACGGGACAGGGCTCGTCGAGCAGTACTTC
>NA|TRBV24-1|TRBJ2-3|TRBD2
CATSDWTSGRGVDTQYF
TGTGCCACCAGTGATTGGACTAGCGGGAGGGGTGTAGATACGCAGTATTTT
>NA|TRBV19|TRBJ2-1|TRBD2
CASSMGLAGAPGFF
TGTGCCAGTAGTATGGGACTAGCGGGGGCCCCAGGGTTCTTC
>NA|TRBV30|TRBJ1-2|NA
CAWSYGLTYGYTF
TGTGCCTGGAGTTATGGACTGACTTATGGCTACACCTTC
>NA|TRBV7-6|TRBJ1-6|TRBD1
CASSLGTGPNSPLHF
TGTGCCAGCAGCTTGGGGACAGGCCCTAATTCACCCCTCCACTTT
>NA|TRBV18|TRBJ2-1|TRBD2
CASSPGLARGEQFF
TGTGCCAGCTCACCAGGACTAGCGAGGGGTGAGCAGTTCTTC
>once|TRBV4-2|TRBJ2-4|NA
CASSAGAGGAANIQYF
TGTGCCAGCAGCGCGGGGGCCGGGGGCGCAGCCAACATTCAGTACTTC
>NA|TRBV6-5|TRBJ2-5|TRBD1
CASSYRGRETQYF
TGTGCCAGCAGTTATAGGGGGCGAGAGACCCAGTACTTC
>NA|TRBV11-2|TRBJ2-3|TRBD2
CASSLESSGTDTQYF
TGTGCCAGCAGCTTAGAGTCTAGCGGAACAGATACGCAGTATTTT
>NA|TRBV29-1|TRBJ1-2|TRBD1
CSVGYRGRINYGYTF
TGCAGCGTCGGCTACAGGGGGCGCATCAACTATGGCTACACCTTC
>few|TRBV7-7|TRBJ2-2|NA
CASSPTGTSNTGELFF
TGTGCTAGCAGCCCAACCGGGACTTCGAACACCGGGGAGCTGTTTTTT
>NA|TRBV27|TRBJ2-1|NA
CASSLLGGGAGNEQFF
TGTGCCAGCAGTTTGTTGGGTGGGGGGGCTGGGAATGAGCAGTTCTTC
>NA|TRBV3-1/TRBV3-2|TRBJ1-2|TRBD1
CASSRVDRGGGYTF
TGTGCCAGCAGCCGCGTCGACAGGGGTGGGGGCTACACCTTC
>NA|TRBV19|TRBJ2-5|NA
CASRLNGGRETQYF
TGTGCCAGTAGATTAAATGGAGGACGAGAGACCCAGTACTTC
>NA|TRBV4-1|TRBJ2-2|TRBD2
CASSRGLAGGGGELFF
TGCGCCAGCAGCCGAGGACTAGCGGGGGGTGGCGGGGAGCTGTTTTTT
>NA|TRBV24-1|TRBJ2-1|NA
CATSDHRERQFF
TGTGCCACCAGTGATCACAGGGAAAGGCAGTTCTTC
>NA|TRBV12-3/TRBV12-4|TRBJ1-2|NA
CASSNRDTYGYTF
TGTGCCAGCAGTAACCGGGACACCTATGGCTACACCTTC
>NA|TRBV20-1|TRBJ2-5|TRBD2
CSASKSSAGELETQYF
TGCAGTGCTAGTAAATCGTCCGCGGGAGAGTTGGAGACCCAGTACTTC
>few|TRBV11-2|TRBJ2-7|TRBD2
CASSLATSGVSSYEQYF
TGTGCCAGCAGCTTAGCGACTAGCGGGGTTTCCTCCTACGAGCAGTACTTC
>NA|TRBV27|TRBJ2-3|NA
CASSLYLSARLDTQYF
TGTGCCAGCAGTTTATACTTAAGCGCGAGGTTGGATACGCAGTATTTT
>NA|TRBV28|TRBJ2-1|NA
CASSTSGDRGFF
TGTGCCAGCAGTACCTCAGGGGACCGGGGGTTCTTC
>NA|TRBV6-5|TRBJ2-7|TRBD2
CASSYSASGNYEQYF
TGTGCCAGCAGTTACTCGGCTAGCGGCAATTACGAGCAGTACTTC
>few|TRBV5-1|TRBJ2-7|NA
CASSLVRDEQYF
TGCGCCAGCAGCTTGGTTCGGGACGAGCAGTACTTC
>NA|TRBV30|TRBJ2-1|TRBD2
CAAWGGYNEQFF
TGTGCCGCTTGGGGGGGGTACAATGAGCAGTTCTTC
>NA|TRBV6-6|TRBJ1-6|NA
CASSWVDSHNSPLHF
TGTGCCAGCAGTTGGGTGGACTCGCATAATTCACCCCTCCACTTT
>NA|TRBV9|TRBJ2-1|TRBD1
CASSEGQGRNEQFF
TGTGCCAGCAGCGAGGGACAGGGGAGGAATGAGCAGTTCTTC
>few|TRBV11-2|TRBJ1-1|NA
CASSQIGTSYTEAFF
TGTGCCAGCAGCCAAATCGGGACATCCTACACTGAAGCTTTCTTT
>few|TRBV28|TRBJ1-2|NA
CASSYHTRQYGYTF
TGTGCCAGCAGTTACCACACCCGACAGTATGGCTACACCTTC
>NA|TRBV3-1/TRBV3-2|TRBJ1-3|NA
CASSQGSGGIKVSGNTIYF
TGTGCCAGCAGCCAAGGGTCGGGGGGCATAAAGGTCTCTGGAAACACCATATATTTT
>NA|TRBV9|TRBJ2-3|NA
CASSVVSSTDTQYF
TGTGCCAGCAGCGTAGTGTCTAGCACAGATACGCAGTATTTT
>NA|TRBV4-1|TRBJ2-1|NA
CASSQNRIQFF
TGCGCCAGCAGCCAAAACAGAATACAGTTCTTC
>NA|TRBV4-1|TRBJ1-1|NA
CASSQRSGTRNTEAFF
TGCGCCAGCAGCCAACGCTCCGGGACACGTAACACTGAAGCTTTCTTT
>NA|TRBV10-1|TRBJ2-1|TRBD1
CASSESRTGRHNEQFF
TGCGCCAGCAGTGAGTCGCGGACAGGGCGGCACAATGAGCAGTTCTTC
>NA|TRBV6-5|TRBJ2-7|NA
CASHKGHLYEQYF
TGTGCCAGCCATAAAGGACACCTCTACGAGCAGTACTTC
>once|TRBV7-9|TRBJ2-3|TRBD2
CASSLNAGTSGGGWTQYF
TGTGCCAGCAGCTTAAACGCCGGGACTAGCGGGGGGGGATGGACGCAGTATTTT